This TCR beta chain was retrieved from a study of blood T cells in healthy people across ages. Points from the study as a whole: What prevented conclusive comparison of naive and antigen-experienced cells was that PBMCs were unsorted. Diversity of TCR beta per million T cells declined in a roughly linear way with age.

CDR3 length: 14 amino acids. Germline V CDR1 and CDR2: SNHLY, FYNNEI. The V gene end was trimmed by 3 bases and the J gene end by 5 bases; junction bases not matched to a gene: 7. On this clonotype itself: Antigen: not known.

Sample-barcoded 5' priming and a J-beta primer mix drove a second PCR of roughly 6 to 12 cycles. TCRdb reprocessed the 5' RACE reads via MiXCR and lists one record per CDR3 protein. Among about a million distinct CDR3 sequences listed, roughly half were seen once. The amount of total RNA extracted per sample was at least 6 micrograms. This sequence originates from an older woman in good health. Sequencing was carried out using blood. V is TRBV2 and J is TRBJ2-7; 7 bases map to TRBD1. The CDR3 sequence is CASSDLRTGDEQYF. The CDR3 bases are TGTGCCAGCAGTGACTTACGGACAGGAGACGAGCAGTACTTC. The full variable domain, its missing parts supplied by reference TRBV2 and TRBJ2-7, is EPEVTQTPSHQVTQMGQEVILRCVPISNHLYFYWYRQILGQKVEFLVSFYNNEISEKSEIFDDQFSVERPDGSNFTLKIRSTKLEDSAMYFCASSDLRTGDEQYFGPGTRLTVT.